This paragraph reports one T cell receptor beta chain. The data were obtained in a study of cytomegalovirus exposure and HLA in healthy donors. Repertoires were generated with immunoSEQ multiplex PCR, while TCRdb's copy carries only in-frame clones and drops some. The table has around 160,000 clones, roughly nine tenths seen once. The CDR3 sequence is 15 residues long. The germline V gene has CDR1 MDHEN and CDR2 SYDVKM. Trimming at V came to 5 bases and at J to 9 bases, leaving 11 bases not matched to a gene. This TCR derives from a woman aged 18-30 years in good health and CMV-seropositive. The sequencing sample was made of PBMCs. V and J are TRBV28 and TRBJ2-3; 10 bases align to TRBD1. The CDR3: CASSRPGQGKETQYF. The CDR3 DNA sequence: TGTGCCAGCAGTAGACCGGGACAGGGGAAGGAAACGCAGTATTTT.